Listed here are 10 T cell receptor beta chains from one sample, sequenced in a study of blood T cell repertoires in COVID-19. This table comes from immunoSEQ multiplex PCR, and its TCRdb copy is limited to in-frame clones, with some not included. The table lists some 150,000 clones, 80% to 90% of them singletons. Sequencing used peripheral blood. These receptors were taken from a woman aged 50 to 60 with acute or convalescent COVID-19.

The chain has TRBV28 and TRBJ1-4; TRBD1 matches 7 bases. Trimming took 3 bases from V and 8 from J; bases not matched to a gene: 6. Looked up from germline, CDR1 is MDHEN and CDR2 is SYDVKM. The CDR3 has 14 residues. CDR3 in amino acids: CASSFGDSGEKLFF. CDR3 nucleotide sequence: TGTGCCAGCAGTTTTGGGGACAGCGGCGAAAAACTGTTTTTT.

CDR3 protein: CASSEWGDTGELFF. The CDR3 DNA sequence: TGTGCCAGCAGTGAATGGGGGGACACCGGGGAGCTGTTTTTT. The V call is TRBV25-1, the J call TRBJ2-2, with D possibly TRBD2 on 6 matching bases. The CDR3 runs 14 residues. The ends were cut back, 1 base at V and 3 bases at J, with 6 bases in the middle. Germline CDR1 reads MGHDK; CDR2 reads SYGVNS.

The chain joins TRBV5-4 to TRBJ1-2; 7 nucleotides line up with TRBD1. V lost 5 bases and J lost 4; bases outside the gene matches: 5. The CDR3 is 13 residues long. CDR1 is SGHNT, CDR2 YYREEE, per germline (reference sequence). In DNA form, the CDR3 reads TGTGCCAGCAGTCGGGACAGCCGCTATGGCTACACCTTC. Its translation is CASSRDSRYGYTF.

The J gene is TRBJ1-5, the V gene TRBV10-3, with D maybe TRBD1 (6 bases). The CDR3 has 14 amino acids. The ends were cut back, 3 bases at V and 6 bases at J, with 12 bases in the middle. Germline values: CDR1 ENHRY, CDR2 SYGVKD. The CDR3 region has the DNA TGTGCCATCAGTGAATATAGAGGGGGTCAGCCCCAGCATTTT. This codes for CAISEYRGGQPQHF.

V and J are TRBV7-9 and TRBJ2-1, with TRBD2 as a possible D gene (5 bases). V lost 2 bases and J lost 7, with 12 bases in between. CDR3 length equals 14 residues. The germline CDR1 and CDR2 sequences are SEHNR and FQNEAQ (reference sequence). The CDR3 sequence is CASSLRDTVNEQFF. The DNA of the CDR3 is TGTGCCAGCAGCTTACGGGATACGGTAAATGAGCAGTTCTTC.

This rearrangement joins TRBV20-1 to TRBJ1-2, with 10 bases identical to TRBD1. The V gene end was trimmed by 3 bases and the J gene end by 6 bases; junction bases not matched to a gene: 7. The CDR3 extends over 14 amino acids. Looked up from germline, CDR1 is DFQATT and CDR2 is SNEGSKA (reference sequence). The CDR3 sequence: CSASGSGQGNGYTF. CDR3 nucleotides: TGCAGTGCTAGTGGGTCGGGACAGGGGAATGGCTACACCTTC.

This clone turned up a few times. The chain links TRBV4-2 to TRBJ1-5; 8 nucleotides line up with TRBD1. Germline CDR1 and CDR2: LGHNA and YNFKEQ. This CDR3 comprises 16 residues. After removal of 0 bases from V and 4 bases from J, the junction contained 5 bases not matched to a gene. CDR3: CASSQDEDRENQPQHF. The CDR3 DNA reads TGTGCCAGCAGCCAAGACGAGGACAGGGAAAATCAGCCCCAGCATTTT.

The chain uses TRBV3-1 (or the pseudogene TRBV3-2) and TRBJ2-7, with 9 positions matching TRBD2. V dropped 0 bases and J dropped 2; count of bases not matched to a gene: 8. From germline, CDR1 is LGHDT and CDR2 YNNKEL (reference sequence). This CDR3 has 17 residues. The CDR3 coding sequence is TGTGCCAGCAGCCAAGAAGGGCTAGCGGGGATCCCCTACGAGCAGTACTTC. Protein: CASSQEGLAGIPYEQYF.

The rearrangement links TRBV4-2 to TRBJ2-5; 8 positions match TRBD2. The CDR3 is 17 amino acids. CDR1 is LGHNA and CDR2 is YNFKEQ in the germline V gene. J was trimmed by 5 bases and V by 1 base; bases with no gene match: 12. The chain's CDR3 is CASSQVQAGVSGETQYF. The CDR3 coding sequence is TGTGCCAGCAGCCAAGTTCAAGCGGGAGTTTCCGGGGAGACCCAGTACTTC.

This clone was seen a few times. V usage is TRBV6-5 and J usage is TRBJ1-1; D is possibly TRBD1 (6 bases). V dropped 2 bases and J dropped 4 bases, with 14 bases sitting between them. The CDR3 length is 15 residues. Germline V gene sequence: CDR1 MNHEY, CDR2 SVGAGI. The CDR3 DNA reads TGTGCCAGCAGTTACGTAGGGAGGGGGAGCACTGAAGCTTTCTTT. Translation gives CASSYVGRGSTEAFF.